These T cell receptor beta chains were read from a single sample in a study of control samples from healthy donors and cancer patients. Clones were read by immunoSEQ multiplex PCR, and TCRdb kept only the in-frame ones, dropping some. The listing records roughly 190,000 clones. The sequenced sample consisted of blood. The receptor set was obtained from a woman between 25 and 40 years old in good health. The CDR3 runs from the conserved cysteine through the conserved F or W. The order of the fields is clone size, CDR3 length, J gene, V gene, D gene, CDR3 protein, CDR3 DNA. D genes are given only for firm matches. Expanded clones are given a class, and other clones once, few, many or no size at all.

abundance: NA
len: 14
j_gene: TRBJ1-1
v_gene: TRBV7-6
d_gene: NA
CDR3aa: CASSLAGAGTEAFF
CDR3nt: TGTGCCAGCAGCTTAGCTGGGGCTGGGACTGAAGCTTTCTTT

abundance: NA
len: 14
j_gene: TRBJ1-1
v_gene: TRBV4-3
d_gene: NA
CDR3aa: CASSQMRSMTEAFF
CDR3nt: TGCGCCAGCAGTCAGATGCGTTCGATGACTGAAGCTTTCTTT

abundance: NA
len: 16
j_gene: TRBJ1-1
v_gene: TRBV18
d_gene: NA
CDR3aa: CASSPREGVGDTEAFF
CDR3nt: TGTGCCAGCTCACCACGCGAGGGAGTGGGGGACACTGAAGCTTTCTTT

abundance: NA
len: 18
j_gene: TRBJ2-3
v_gene: TRBV3-1/TRBV3-2
d_gene: TRBD2
CDR3aa: CASSQGGVQLAGTDTQYF
CDR3nt: TGTGCCAGCAGCCAAGGAGGGGTGCAACTAGCGGGCACAGATACGCAGTATTTT

abundance: NA
len: 15
j_gene: TRBJ2-1
v_gene: TRBV3-1/TRBV3-2
d_gene: NA
CDR3aa: CASSQVRTSWNEQFF
CDR3nt: TGTGCCAGCAGCCAAGTTCGTACTAGCTGGAATGAGCAGTTCTTC

abundance: NA
len: 14
j_gene: TRBJ2-6
v_gene: TRBV7-9
d_gene: NA
CDR3aa: CASSSSGPGNVLTF
CDR3nt: TGTGCCAGCAGCTCCTCGGGTCCGGGCAACGTCCTGACTTTC

abundance: NA
len: 13
j_gene: TRBJ1-1
v_gene: TRBV5-4
d_gene: NA
CDR3aa: CASSLTFSTEAFF
CDR3nt: TGTGCCAGCAGCTTAACTTTTTCCACTGAAGCTTTCTTT

abundance: NA
len: 13
j_gene: TRBJ2-7
v_gene: TRBV27
d_gene: NA
CDR3aa: CASSLGQGGEQYF
CDR3nt: TGTGCCAGCAGTTTAGGGCAGGGGGGCGAGCAGTACTTC

abundance: NA
len: 18
j_gene: TRBJ2-2
v_gene: TRBV7-9
d_gene: NA
CDR3aa: CASSFRRVRTPNTGELFF
CDR3nt: TGTGCCAGCAGCTTTCGTCGGGTGCGGACTCCGAACACCGGGGAGCTGTTTTTT

abundance: NA
len: 18
j_gene: TRBJ1-1
v_gene: TRBV5-1
d_gene: NA
CDR3aa: CASSPNAGGEKSNTEAFF
CDR3nt: TGCGCCAGCAGCCCCAATGCAGGTGGGGAAAAGTCGAACACTGAAGCTTTCTTT

abundance: NA
len: 15
j_gene: TRBJ2-3
v_gene: TRBV6-5
d_gene: NA
CDR3aa: CASSYTGHFTDTQYF
CDR3nt: TGTGCCAGCAGTTACACGGGACATTTCACAGATACGCAGTATTTT

abundance: NA
len: 14
j_gene: TRBJ1-5
v_gene: TRBV11-3
d_gene: NA
CDR3aa: CASSLHGFLMPQHF
CDR3nt: TGTGCCAGCAGCTTACACGGTTTTTTGATGCCCCAGCATTTT

abundance: NA
len: 16
j_gene: TRBJ2-6
v_gene: TRBV7-8
d_gene: NA
CDR3aa: CASSLILVSGANVLTF
CDR3nt: TGTGCCAGCAGCTTAATATTGGTCTCTGGGGCCAACGTCCTGACTTTC

abundance: NA
len: 13
j_gene: TRBJ2-7
v_gene: TRBV6-2/TRBV6-3
d_gene: TRBD2
CDR3aa: CASGPGLAGEQYF
CDR3nt: TGTGCCAGCGGCCCGGGACTAGCAGGCGAGCAGTACTTC

abundance: NA
len: 17
j_gene: TRBJ1-5
v_gene: TRBV5-8
d_gene: NA
CDR3aa: CASSTHRRGDSNQPQHF
CDR3nt: TGTGCCAGCAGCACCCATCGAAGGGGCGATAGCAATCAGCCCCAGCATTTT

abundance: NA
len: 14
j_gene: TRBJ2-1
v_gene: TRBV19
d_gene: NA
CDR3aa: CASSIGNSNNEQFF
CDR3nt: TGTGCCAGTAGTATAGGTAACAGCAACAATGAGCAGTTCTTC

abundance: NA
len: 13
j_gene: TRBJ2-7
v_gene: TRBV5-4
d_gene: TRBD1
CDR3aa: CASSFGGDRVQYF
CDR3nt: TGTGCCAGCAGTTTTGGAGGGGACAGGGTCCAGTACTTC

abundance: NA
len: 15
j_gene: TRBJ1-3
v_gene: TRBV5-6
d_gene: NA
CDR3aa: CASSLVARSGNTIYF
CDR3nt: TGTGCCAGCAGCTTGGTCGCACGCTCTGGAAACACCATATATTTT

abundance: NA
len: 14
j_gene: TRBJ1-1
v_gene: TRBV24-1
d_gene: TRBD1
CDR3aa: CATSGNGQGGQAFF
CDR3nt: TGTGCCACCAGTGGAAATGGACAGGGAGGGCAAGCTTTCTTT

abundance: NA
len: 15
j_gene: TRBJ2-7
v_gene: TRBV30
d_gene: NA
CDR3aa: CAWSVKGAGSYEQYF
CDR3nt: TGTGCCTGGAGTGTCAAAGGGGCTGGGTCCTACGAGCAGTACTTC

abundance: NA
len: 14
j_gene: TRBJ1-6
v_gene: TRBV6-1
d_gene: NA
CDR3aa: CASSEGQGTSPLHF
CDR3nt: TGTGCCAGCAGTGAAGGGCAGGGGACTTCACCCCTCCACTTT

abundance: NA
len: 14
j_gene: TRBJ1-4
v_gene: TRBV10-3
d_gene: NA
CDR3aa: CAIREDPANEKLFF
CDR3nt: TGTGCCATCAGAGAGGACCCCGCTAATGAAAAACTGTTTTTT

abundance: NA
len: 17
j_gene: TRBJ2-1
v_gene: TRBV4-1
d_gene: NA
CDR3aa: CASSQGLFKRSYNEQFF
CDR3nt: TGCGCCAGCAGCCAAGGTCTTTTCAAGCGGTCCTACAATGAGCAGTTCTTC

abundance: NA
len: 17
j_gene: TRBJ1-4
v_gene: TRBV2
d_gene: TRBD1
CDR3aa: CASSEAVRTGSGEKLFF
CDR3nt: TGTGCCAGCAGTGAAGCCGTTAGGACAGGTTCTGGCGAAAAACTGTTTTTT

abundance: NA
len: 16
j_gene: TRBJ1-3
v_gene: TRBV5-1
d_gene: NA
CDR3aa: CASSLAAAGSGNTIYF
CDR3nt: TGCGCCAGCAGCTTGGCCGCGGCCGGCTCTGGAAACACCATATATTTT

abundance: NA
len: 13
j_gene: TRBJ2-7
v_gene: TRBV6-5
d_gene: TRBD1
CDR3aa: CASAQGVNYEQYF
CDR3nt: TGTGCCAGCGCTCAGGGGGTTAACTACGAGCAGTACTTC

abundance: NA
len: 18
j_gene: TRBJ2-6
v_gene: TRBV4-2
d_gene: NA
CDR3aa: CASSISGTAASGANVLTF
CDR3nt: TGTGCCAGCAGCATATCCGGGACGGCAGCCTCTGGGGCCAACGTCCTGACTTTC

abundance: NA
len: 15
j_gene: TRBJ2-7
v_gene: TRBV4-3
d_gene: NA
CDR3aa: CASSQARDAGYEQYF
CDR3nt: TGCGCCAGCAGCCAAGCCAGGGACGCCGGATACGAGCAGTACTTC

abundance: NA
len: 18
j_gene: TRBJ2-1
v_gene: TRBV28
d_gene: TRBD2
CDR3aa: CASRSGLAGGKTYNEQFF
CDR3nt: TGTGCCAGCAGATCAGGACTAGCGGGGGGAAAGACCTACAATGAGCAGTTCTTC

abundance: NA
len: 15
j_gene: TRBJ2-3
v_gene: TRBV2
d_gene: NA
CDR3aa: CASLDGRGGGDTQYF
CDR3nt: TGTGCCAGCCTTGACGGGCGGGGTGGTGGAGATACGCAGTATTTT

abundance: NA
len: 13
j_gene: TRBJ1-2
v_gene: TRBV11-2
d_gene: NA
CDR3aa: CASSFQGVDGYTF
CDR3nt: TGTGCCAGCAGCTTCCAAGGGGTCGATGGCTACACCTTC

abundance: medium-sized
len: 14
j_gene: TRBJ2-7
v_gene: TRBV5-5
d_gene: NA
CDR3aa: CASSLWGETYEQYF
CDR3nt: TGTGCCAGCAGCTTGTGGGGCGAAACCTACGAGCAGTACTTC